The rows below give T cell receptor beta chains drawn from one sample of a study of T cells in Graves' hyperthyroidism and ophthalmopathy. TCRdb reprocessed the multiplex PCR reads via MiXCR and lists one record per CDR3 protein. Of some 500,000 distinct CDR3 sequences in the sample, about 16% were seen once. The source material was blood. All receptors derive from a woman aged 25 to 39 with Graves' ophthalmopathy. CDR3s include the opening cysteine and the closing phenylalanine or tryptophan.

CDR3 protein | V gene
CASSFFGTQETQYF | TRBV11-2
CSVDLTRTDTQYF | TRBV29-1
CSARDPLAGVRTSTDTQYF | TRBV20-1
CASSFGRFGGYTF | TRBV12-3/TRBV12-4
CSAGGRSGAGNTIYF | TRBV20-1
CAPSRQGPPHSNSYEQYF | TRBV27
CASKRKDTLNTEAFF | TRBV12-3/TRBV12-4
CASSLGRSRYEQYF | TRBV12-3/TRBV12-4
CASSPGGSYEQYF | TRBV28
CASSYLADQETQYF | TRBV6-2/TRBV6-3
CASSWTGRFGETQYF | TRBV12-3/TRBV12-4
CASSQGPQRAGGNIQYF | TRBV14
CASSLRLYQETQYF | TRBV7-8
CAWSENRGRSGYTF | TRBV30
CASSPITSGSMTGELFF | TRBV4-2
CASSQETSGTELISTDTQYF | TRBV14
CAISAENTEAFF | TRBV10-3
CASSPGQGNYNEQFF | TRBV18
CSASKAGVWEQFF | TRBV20-1
CAIRESSNYGYTF | TRBV2
CSAREHRPLSSYNEQFF | TRBV20-1
CASSPVAGVVRDGELFF | TRBV7-2
CASSYGSGGYNSPLHF | TRBV6-5
CASSGRGSGFTSSTDTQYF | TRBV6-1
CASSLGRDLNGDEQFF | TRBV9
CASRDRGTQPQHF | TRBV19
CASSRTGQLYGYTF | TRBV14